The present T cell receptor beta chain was sequenced within a study of T-cell memory formation after mild COVID-19. Study summary: Largely, TCR clusters stayed within a single donor.

The sample holds a few counts of this clonotype. The target antigen is unknown. The study's findings and limits: The second-wave clones peaking on day 37 were not confirmed as SARS-CoV-2-specific. Pre-infection memory already had some responding clones, implying cross-reactive memory joined.

This CDR3 is 13 amino acids long. Trimming pared 7 bases from V and 7 bases from J, leaving 16 bases between. Per the germline V gene, CDR1 is LNHDA and CDR2 is SQIVND (reference sequence). A single record per CDR3 protein comes from TCRdb applying MiXCR to the 5' RACE reads. The table lists about 190,000 distinct CDR3 sequences, roughly 30% of them singletons. This TCR came from an adult woman who had mild COVID-19 (a few samples of this study predate the infection). Cell type and time point are not known. The chain uses TRBV19 and TRBJ1-2, with a tentative D call TRBD1 (5 bases). The source material was PBMCs or a T cell subset sorted from them (not recorded which). The CDR3 protein is CASTITQGAGYTF. CDR3 nucleotides: TGTGCCAGTACGATTACGCAGGGTGCTGGCTACACCTTC.